A single sample is the source of the 27 T cell receptor beta chains below, sequenced in a study of blood T cell repertoires in COVID-19. Libraries were prepared by immunoSEQ multiplex PCR; TCRdb keeps only in-frame clonotypes and omits some of them. The sample has some 300,000 clones; less than 90% are singletons. Input material: PBMCs or T cells enriched from blood (not recorded which). The receptors derive from a woman in her 30s who had recovered from COVID-19.

Only a few counts were recorded for this clone. The chain has TRBV9 and TRBJ2-5, with 8 bases identical to TRBD2. Germline CDR1 is SGDLS and CDR2 is YYNGEE. V trimming: 4 bases; J trimming: 2 bases; junction bases outside the gene matches: 4. The length of the CDR3 is 14 residues. The CDR3 region is CASSSGGGQETQYF. In nucleotides, the CDR3 is TGTGCCAGCAGCTCCGGGGGGGGACAAGAGACCCAGTACTTC.

This chain joins TRBV28 and TRBJ1-4, with D possibly being TRBD1 (5 bases). This CDR3 region has 15 residues. V lost 5 bases to trimming and J lost 8 bases, with 18 bases between them. The germline CDR1 and CDR2 sequences are MDHEN and SYDVKM. CDR3 DNA: TGTGCCAGCAGTCGGACCGGGACTCCCCCAGAAAAACTGTTTTTT. This gives the protein CASSRTGTPPEKLFF.

This clone showed up just a few times. This chain links TRBV6-5 with TRBJ1-1, with 8 bases aligning to TRBD1. The CDR3 runs to 13 residues. The ends lost 7 bases at V and 2 bases at J; junction bases unmatched: 3. The germline gives CDR1 MNHEY, CDR2 SVGAGI. The DNA for the CDR3 is TGTGCCAGCAACGGACAGGGAAACACTGAAGCTTTCTTT. Encoded protein: CASNGQGNTEAFF.

The CDR3 nucleotides read TGTGCCAGCAGTCCCCCAGGGGTTGGTTCTTACGAGCAGTACTTC. Encoded protein: CASSPPGVGSYEQYF. The J gene is TRBJ2-7, the V gene TRBV28; possible D gene TRBD1, 6 bases. The germline gives CDR1 MDHEN, CDR2 SYDVKM. Trimming removed 5 bases at V and 4 bases at J, with 18 bases between. The CDR3 consists of 15 residues.

Note on this clone: The junction does not match germline at one end; this may be a read error. This chain's CDR3 is CASSFYRGRVNSEAFF. The CDR3 DNA sequence: TGCGCCAGCAGCTTTTACAGGGGGCGAGTGAACTCTGAAGCTTTCTTT. The J gene is TRBJ1-1, the V gene TRBV5-1, with 9 bases matching TRBD1. The CDR3 consists of 16 residues. Per the germline V gene, CDR1 is SGHRS and CDR2 is YFSETQ.

The gene calls are TRBV29-1 and TRBJ1-1; a weak D match, TRBD1 (5 bases). The length of the CDR3 is 11 residues. Germline values: CDR1 SQVTM, CDR2 ANQGSEA. V lost 7 bases to trimming and J lost 8 bases, with 14 bases between them. The CDR3, as DNA: TGCAGCGGTTCAGGGCTCCGGGAAGCTTTCTTT. This codes for CSGSGLREAFF.

This rearrangement joins TRBV6-5 to TRBJ1-2; the match to TRBD1 covers 8 bases. After removal of 5 bases from V and 5 bases from J, the junction contained 10 bases not matched to a gene. Germline-derived CDR1 and CDR2 are MNHEY and SVGAGI. This CDR3 has 15 residues. The CDR3 coding sequence is TGTGCCAGCAGTCCACCCGGGACAGGAACTTATGGCTACACCTTC. Amino acids: CASSPPGTGTYGYTF.

As to this clone: Distinct nucleotide sequences in the sample also encode this CDR3. The V call is TRBV5-1, the J call TRBJ2-3; maybe TRBD2 (5 bases). Germline values: CDR1 SGHRS, CDR2 YFSETQ. The CDR3 totals 14 residues. V shed 1 base and J shed 1 base, with 7 bases lying between them. The CDR3 here is CASSLSGGTDTQYF. Written as DNA, the CDR3 is TGCGCCAGCAGCTTGAGCGGAGGCACAGATACGCAGTATTTT.

The rearrangement links TRBV5-4 to TRBJ2-5; tentatively, D is TRBD2 (6 bases). Germline V gives CDR1 SGHNT, CDR2 YYREEE (reference sequence). Trimming stripped 3 bases from V and 2 bases from J, with 11 bases between. This CDR3 is 14 amino acids long. CDR3 sequence (DNA): TGTGCCAGCAGCTCCGGAGGGTGGCAAGAGACCCAGTACTTC. Protein product: CASSSGGWQETQYF.

The rearrangement links TRBV5-1 to TRBJ1-2; TRBD1 matches at 8 bases. V was pared by 3 bases and J by 8 bases, with 9 bases of the junction left unmatched. Germline lookup yields CDR1 SGHRS and CDR2 YFSETQ. The length of the CDR3 is 14 residues. CDR3 loop: CASSWVTGGRGYTF. The CDR3 nucleotides read TGCGCCAGCAGCTGGGTTACAGGGGGACGGGGCTACACCTTC.

V is TRBV6-5 and J is TRBJ1-1; no reliable D call. This CDR3 region has 12 residues. Trimming took off 2 bases at V and 5 bases at J, with 6 bases between the two ends. In germline, CDR1 is MNHEY, CDR2 SVGAGI. The CDR3 nucleotides read TGTGCCAGCAGTTACATCGGTACTGAAGCTTTCTTT. This codes for CASSYIGTEAFF.

The genes are TRBV4-3 and TRBJ1-2; D unclear. With 0 bases removed from V and 7 bases from J, the gap between germline ends came to 15 bases. The V gene's germline CDR1 is LGHNA and CDR2 YSLEER. The CDR3 totals 15 residues. The DNA of the CDR3 is TGCGCCAGCAGCCAAGATCCTCACGGTACTATTGGCTACACCTTC. Translation: CASSQDPHGTIGYTF.

The V call is TRBV15, the J call TRBJ1-5, with 10 bases aligning to TRBD1. Germline loops: CDR1 LNHNV, CDR2 YYDKDF (reference sequence). Trimming took 1 base from V and 3 from J; bases not matched to a gene: 3. This CDR3 is 16 amino acids long. The CDR3 sequence: CATSRVGTGANQPQHF. The DNA of the CDR3 is TGTGCCACCAGCAGAGTGGGGACAGGGGCCAATCAGCCCCAGCATTTT. Drawing the rest from reference TRBV15 and TRBJ1-5, the complete variable domain is DAMVIQNPRYQVTQFGKPVTLSCSQTLNHNVMYWYQQKSSQAPKLLFHYYDKDFNNEADTPDNFQSRRPNTSFCFLDIRSPGLGDTAMYLCATSRVGTGANQPQHFGDGTRLSIL.

The chain combines TRBV27 with TRBJ1-4; TRBD1 matches at 9 bases. Germline CDR1 and CDR2: MNHEY and SMNVEV (reference sequence). V was clipped by 3 bases and J by 7 bases; unmatched bases: 9. The CDR3 consists of 16 residues. The CDR3 protein is CASSFRRDRASEKLFF. The CDR3 coding sequence is TGTGCCAGCAGTTTTCGCCGGGACAGGGCTTCTGAAAAACTGTTTTTT.

The rearrangement joins TRBV9 to TRBJ2-7, with TRBD2 matching 8 bases. J gave up 4 bases and V 3 bases, and 9 bases lay outside the gene matches. This CDR3 region has 15 residues. Germline loops: CDR1 SGDLS, CDR2 YYNGEE. The CDR3 DNA is TGTGCCAGCAGCGGGGGTGGTAGCGGGGTTTACGAGCAGTACTTC. It yields the protein CASSGGGSGVYEQYF.

The gene calls are TRBV5-4 and TRBJ1-2; 7 nucleotides agree with TRBD1. Germline V CDR1 and CDR2: SGHNT, YYREEE (reference sequence). J was trimmed by 8 bases and V by 4 bases; bases with no gene match: 8. CDR3 length equals 13 residues. The chain's CDR3 is CASSPPGTEGYTF. The CDR3 DNA sequence: TGTGCCAGCAGCCCCCCCGGGACAGAAGGCTACACCTTC.

V is TRBV2 and J is TRBJ2-3, with 7 bases identical to TRBD1. V dropped 7 bases and J dropped 0; count of bases not matched to a gene: 4. The CDR3 has 14 residues. Germline assignment: CDR1 SNHLY and CDR2 FYNNEI. The CDR3 region has the DNA TGTGCCAGCACTGGACAGGCGAGCACAGATACGCAGTATTTT. It codes for CASTGQASTDTQYF.

The gene calls are TRBV7-9 and TRBJ2-1; no clear D gene. V shed 0 bases and J shed 0 bases, with 6 bases lying between them. Germline CDR1 SEHNR, CDR2 FQNEAQ (reference sequence). The CDR3 consists of 15 residues. This chain's CDR3 is CASSLAASSYNEQFF. CDR3 DNA: TGTGCCAGCAGCTTAGCAGCTAGCTCCTACAATGAGCAGTTCTTC.

This chain joins TRBV7-9 and TRBJ1-6; TRBD1 might be the D (5 bases). The germline V gene has CDR1 SEHNR and CDR2 FQNEAQ (reference sequence). The CDR3 contains 15 residues. Trimming took off 5 bases at V and 9 bases at J, with 17 bases between the two ends. CDR3 residues: CASSPGQGEGSPLHF. The DNA for the CDR3 is TGTGCCAGCAGCCCCGGACAAGGGGAGGGTTCACCCCTCCACTTT.

The J gene is TRBJ2-2, the V gene TRBV19, with a tentative D call TRBD2 (6 bases). The V gene's germline CDR1 is LNHDA and CDR2 SQIVND (reference sequence). The CDR3 spans 14 residues. V was shortened by 0 bases and J by 7 bases, with 9 bases between the two germline ends. CDR3 DNA sequence: TGTGCCAGTAGTATAGATCGGGGGTTCGGGGAGCTGTTTTTT. It encodes CASSIDRGFGELFF.

This clone appeared once. The junction and the germline gene differ at one end; a read error may be behind it. V usage is TRBV2 and J usage is TRBJ2-1, with D maybe TRBD1 (5 bases). The CDR3 is 15 amino acids. CDR1 is SNHLY, CDR2 FYNNEI, per germline. CDR3 bases: TGTGCCAGCACGGTATTTCAGGGCTCCCACAATGAGCAGTTCTTC. It encodes CASTVFQGSHNEQFF.

A few counts support this clone. The chain couples TRBV7-9 to TRBJ2-7; 13 positions match TRBD2. Germline CDR1 reads SEHNR; CDR2 reads FQNEAQ (reference sequence). The CDR3 is 16 residues long. The junction had 4 bases not matched to a gene; V was cut back by 3 bases and J by 2 bases. CDR3 bases: TGTGCCAGCAGCTTCGGACTAGCGGGGGCCACCTACGAGCAGTACTTC. Its translation: CASSFGLAGATYEQYF.

The V and J genes are TRBV9 and TRBJ2-5; 13 bases agree with TRBD2. The CDR3 is 16 amino acids. Germline trimming cut 2 bases from V and 1 base from J; bases unmatched to any gene: 2. Looked up from germline, CDR1 is SGDLS and CDR2 is YYNGEE. The CDR3, as DNA: TGTGCCAGCAGCGTCGGACTAGCGGGGGCCCAAGAGACCCAGTACTTC. It yields the protein CASSVGLAGAQETQYF.

The genes are TRBV7-9 and TRBJ2-1, with D perhaps matching TRBD2 (6 bases). From germline, CDR1 is SEHNR and CDR2 FQNEAQ (reference sequence). The germline V and J ends were trimmed by 5 bases and 3 bases, with 11 bases remaining between them. The CDR3 has 14 residues. CDR3 sequence (DNA): TGTGCCAGCAGCAACCGGGACTTCTACAATGAGCAGTTCTTC. Protein sequence: CASSNRDFYNEQFF.

The chain combines TRBV5-1 with TRBJ1-2, with 8 bases lining up with TRBD1. The CDR3 contains 13 residues. With 8 bases clipped from V and 5 bases from J, the junction kept 8 bases outside the gene matches. Germline lookup yields CDR1 SGHRS and CDR2 YFSETQ. The CDR3 region has the DNA TGCGCCAGTTCAGACAGGGGCGCATATGGCTACACCTTC. This codes for CASSDRGAYGYTF.

This clone showed up just once. The rearrangement links TRBV5-4 to TRBJ1-1; D is ambiguous. Trimming removed 0 bases at V and 5 bases at J, with 11 bases between. The CDR3 runs 14 residues. Germline CDR1 reads SGHNT; CDR2 reads YYREEE (reference sequence). CDR3: CASSLEAPGTEAFF. The CDR3 DNA sequence: TGTGCCAGCAGCTTGGAGGCCCCGGGGACTGAAGCTTTCTTT.

Comments on this clone: Other nucleotide sequences in the sample specify the same CDR3. This rearrangement joins TRBV7-2 to TRBJ2-3; D possibly corresponds to TRBD1 (6 bases). This CDR3 spans 13 amino acids. V was pared by 4 bases and J by 4 bases, with 9 bases between. Germline lookup yields CDR1 SGHTA and CDR2 FQGNSA. For the CDR3, the DNA is TGTGCCAGCAGCTCACAGGGCGCAGATACGCAGTATTTT. Translating gives CASSSQGADTQYF.